This T cell receptor (beta chain) stems from a study of breast tumors, draining lymph nodes, adjacent tissues. Study-level points and caveats: Tumor T cell lymph node origin was a supported hypothesis, not proven.

TCRdb re-called the multiplex PCR reads with MiXCR, one entry per CDR3 protein. This sample has about 230,000 distinct CDR3 sequences, with about 32% found just once. As to this clonotype: Its antigen remains unknown.

Breast cancer patients provided tissue from their axillary draining lymph nodes. The sample taken for sequencing was axillary lymph node tissue. The receptor's source is a female donor with breast cancer. Some clones in this sample may be carry-over from other donors' samples.

The CDR3 coding sequence is TGTGCCAGCAGTGCTAACAGGGAAACTGAAGCTTTCTTT. Translation gives CASSANRETEAFF. The chain carries TRBV12-3 or TRBV12-4 and TRBJ1-1, with D perhaps TRBD1 (6 bases). V was shortened by 5 bases and J by 5 bases, with 12 bases between the two germline ends. This CDR3 has 13 amino acids.